Sequencing of this T cell receptor beta chain was carried out in a study of patients and donors after allogeneic stem cell transplantation. One entry per CDR3 protein, called by TCRdb with MiXCR from the RT-PCR reads. The repertoire holds roughly 230,000 distinct CDR3 sequences, roughly 14% seen once, with under 14% in the top ten. This CDR3 is 13 amino acids long. V gave up 3 bases and J gave up 7 bases, with 12 bases separating them. This clonotype was seen many times. The origin of this receptor is a human donor who was either an allogeneic HSCT recipient or a stem cell or donor lymphocyte infusion donor (not recorded which). It is not recorded whose cells these are; they may come from a transplant donor. The source material was blood, either unsorted or a sorted T cell fraction (not recorded which). The chain combines TRBV12-3 or TRBV12-4 with TRBJ1-1; a possible D gene is TRBD1 (5 bases). This CDR3 reads CASSFREGNEAFF. Here the CDR3 DNA reads TGTGCCAGCAGTTTCCGGGAGGGGAATGAAGCTTTCTTT.